These 26 T cell receptor beta chains share one sample of origin, sequenced in a study of T-cell memory formation after mild COVID-19 (dated by TCRdb to the early 2020s). Library prep was done by 5' RACE. TCRdb names Illumina NovaSeq 6000 as the instrument used. The raw public data were reprocessed by TCRdb itself: fastp quality trimming at Q25, MiXCR clonotype calling, in-frame beta chains only. Each entry is one CDR3 protein sequence, shown with its most common DNA and genes. The sample table contains 150,000 to 200,000 distinct CDR3 sequences; only one count was recorded for around 15% of them. The ten largest clonotypes hold 13% to 15% of the sample. Sequencing was performed on PBMCs or a T cell subset sorted from them (not recorded which). The origin of the receptors is an adult woman who had mild COVID-19 (a few samples of this study predate the infection). The sample titles of this study are shuffled in the database, so cell type and time point are left out; the donor was told from shared clones.

The genes are TRBV20-1 and TRBJ1-2; 10 bases align to TRBD1. This CDR3 is built from 14 residues. Germline values: CDR1 DFQATT, CDR2 SNEGSKA (reference sequence). The V segment lost 5 bases and the J segment 8 bases; nucleotides outside the gene matches: 11. The CDR3 DNA follows: TGCAGTGCTCGACCGGGGGACAGGGGAAGAGGCTACACCTTC. Protein product: CSARPGDRGRGYTF.

Comments on this clonotype: A read error may be the cause here, since a much bigger clone is one base away. The chain has TRBV12-3 or TRBV12-4 and TRBJ2-1; 8 bases line up with TRBD2. The CDR3 has 16 amino acids. V gave up 5 bases and J gave up 3 bases; unmatched junction bases: 9. CDR3 region: CASSILDSGIYNEQFF. The CDR3 DNA follows: TGTGCCAGCAGTATCCTAGATAGCGGGATCTACAATGAGCAGTTCTTC.

The J gene is TRBJ2-5, the V gene TRBV12-3 or TRBV12-4; D may be TRBD2 (5 bases). Trimming cost V 2 bases and J 5 bases, with 12 bases left between them. The CDR3 contains 14 residues. The DNA of the CDR3 is TGTGCCAGCAGTTTAAGGGCTAGCAGGGAGACCCAGTACTTC. Protein: CASSLRASRETQYF.

V is TRBV27 and J is TRBJ1-1; 8 bases map to TRBD1. CDR1 is MNHEY and CDR2 is SMNVEV in the germline V gene (reference sequence). Trimming at V came to 5 bases and at J to 4 bases, leaving 3 bases not matched to a gene. This CDR3 is 13 amino acids long. CDR3 nucleotide sequence: TGTGCCAGCAGTATCGGACAGGGCACTGAAGCTTTCTTT. Its translation: CASSIGQGTEAFF.

V is TRBV18 and J is TRBJ2-6, with 7 bases aligning to TRBD1. CDR1 KGHSH and CDR2 LQKENI come from the germline V gene. This CDR3 has 18 residues. Trimming cost V 0 bases and J 0 bases; bases outside gene matches: 5. In DNA form, the CDR3 reads TGTGCCAGCTCACCACCGGGACAGAGGGTCTCTGGGGCCAACGTCCTGACTTTC. The encoded protein is CASSPPGQRVSGANVLTF.

The V gene is TRBV5-1, the J gene TRBJ2-7; D remains unclear. This CDR3 contains 14 residues. In germline, CDR1 is SGHRS, CDR2 YFSETQ. Trimming removed 0 bases at V and 3 bases at J, with 10 bases between. The CDR3 loop reads CASSLEGSNYEQYF. The CDR3 bases are TGCGCCAGCAGCTTGGAAGGCAGCAACTACGAGCAGTACTTC.

The chain recombines TRBV6-5 with TRBJ2-7; D uncertain. This CDR3 region has 13 residues. From germline, CDR1 is MNHEY and CDR2 SVGAGI. V was clipped by 8 bases and J by 4 bases, with 15 bases between them. The CDR3 region is CASSDSLGYEQYF. The DNA of the CDR3 is TGTGCCAGCTCAGACTCGTTGGGTTACGAGCAGTACTTC.

The table lists this clonotype with a few counts. The chain is built from TRBV27 and TRBJ2-7; D is perhaps TRBD1 (6 bases). Trimming removed 8 bases from V and 5 bases from J, with 13 bases in between. Germline V gene data show CDR1 as MNHEY and CDR2 as SMNVEV (reference sequence). This CDR3 has 12 residues. CDR3 coding DNA: TGTGCCAGCGGGTCAGGGGTTCACGAGCAGTACTTC. It yields the protein CASGSGVHEQYF.

This clonotype turned up a few times. The chain carries TRBV20-1 and TRBJ2-1; D not certain. The CDR3 extends over 11 amino acids. Germline CDR1 reads DFQATT; CDR2 reads SNEGSKA (reference sequence). V was cut by 4 bases and J by 5 bases, with 6 bases left in between. This chain's CDR3 is CSATADNEQFF. The CDR3 bases are TGCAGTGCTACCGCCGACAATGAGCAGTTCTTC.

This chain joins TRBV2 and TRBJ1-2; no firm D call. Trimming stripped 3 bases from V and 1 base from J, with 18 bases between. Germline V gene lookup returns CDR1 SNHLY and CDR2 FYNNEI. The CDR3 sequence is 17 residues long. This CDR3 reads CASSDPRLEGFNYGYTF. The CDR3 nucleotides read TGTGCCAGCAGTGACCCTAGGCTAGAGGGTTTTAACTATGGCTACACCTTC.

The chain links TRBV19 to TRBJ1-5; D is unresolved. Germline V lookup: CDR1 LNHDA, CDR2 SQIVND (reference sequence). Between the trimmed V and J ends, which lost 4 bases and 5 bases, there was a span of 12 bases. This CDR3 contains 14 residues. For the CDR3, the DNA is TGTGCCAGTAGTAAGGTCGTCGGGGATCAGCCCCAGCATTTT. Translated, it gives CASSKVVGDQPQHF.

This chain connects TRBV12-3 or TRBV12-4 to TRBJ2-3; no definite D call. The CDR3 has 12 amino acids. V was pared by 6 bases and J by 4 bases, with 8 bases between. The CDR3 DNA sequence: TGTGCCAGCAGGAACGAGGCAGATACGCAGTATTTT. Translating gives CASRNEADTQYF.

This clonotype has a count of ten or more. The gene calls are TRBV12-3 or TRBV12-4 and TRBJ2-3, with a possible D match to TRBD2 (7 bases). CDR3 length equals 15 residues. Trimming took off 8 bases at V and 3 bases at J, with 18 bases between the two ends. CDR3 protein: CASSRGRRGTDTQYF. The CDR3 bases are TGTGCCAGCTCGCGGGGGCGGAGGGGGACAGATACGCAGTATTTT.

This clonotype occurred a few times. J is TRBJ2-6 and V is TRBV10-3; no clear D. In germline, CDR1 is ENHRY, CDR2 SYGVKD. V was clipped by 2 bases and J by 0 bases, with 5 bases between them. The CDR3 totals 15 residues. CDR3 in amino acids: CAISEQNSGANVLTF. The CDR3 nucleotides are TGTGCCATCAGTGAGCAAAACTCTGGGGCCAACGTCCTGACTTTC.

The table lists this clonotype with a few counts. V is TRBV12-3 or TRBV12-4 and J is TRBJ1-1, with D perhaps matching TRBD1 (5 bases). This CDR3 contains 14 residues. Between the trimmed V and J ends, which lost 6 bases and 2 bases, there was a span of 13 bases. The CDR3 DNA reads TGTGCCAGCAGCTTACCCGGGGGAAACACTGAAGCTTTCTTT. The encoded protein is CASSLPGGNTEAFF.

This clonotype was found a few times. The genes are TRBV6-5 and TRBJ2-4, with a possible D match to TRBD1 (5 bases). Trimming left V 5 bases short and J 0 bases short, with 14 bases between. Per germline, CDR1 MNHEY and CDR2 SVGAGI. The CDR3 is made up of 16 amino acids. CDR3 DNA: TGTGCCAGCAGTCCGACAGTGAGTTTAGCCAAAAACATTCAGTACTTC. As protein: CASSPTVSLAKNIQYF.

This chain uses TRBV5-1 with TRBJ2-5; D possibly corresponds to TRBD2 (5 bases). CDR3 size: 14 residues. Per the germline V gene, CDR1 is SGHRS and CDR2 is YFSETQ. V was trimmed by 1 base and J by 4 bases, leaving 11 bases between them. The CDR3 loop reads CASSLTGYRETQYF. In DNA form, the CDR3 reads TGCGCCAGCAGCTTGACGGGATATCGAGAGACCCAGTACTTC.

The chain employs TRBV6-5 and TRBJ2-3; 9 positions agree with TRBD1. The CDR3 has 15 residues. Germline lookup yields CDR1 MNHEY and CDR2 SVGAGI. The ends lost 9 bases at V and 4 bases at J; junction bases unmatched: 11. CDR3 sequence: CASMPPDRGADTQYF. The DNA for the CDR3 is TGTGCCAGTATGCCTCCTGACAGGGGGGCAGATACGCAGTATTTT.

The CDR3 protein is CASRPYRDRGYEQYF. The CDR3 region has the DNA TGTGCCAGCAGGCCCTACCGGGACAGGGGATACGAGCAGTACTTC. The genes are TRBV6-1 and TRBJ2-7; 10 bases are shared with TRBD1. The CDR3 contains 15 residues. The germline V gene encodes CDR1 MNHNS and CDR2 SASEGT. V lost 6 bases to trimming and J lost 4 bases; unmatched junction nucleotides: 9.

V and J are TRBV7-6 and TRBJ2-1, with 11 nucleotides matching TRBD2. CDR3 size: 13 residues. Germline trimming cut 5 bases from V and 9 bases from J; bases unmatched to any gene: 3. The germline CDR1 and CDR2 sequences are SGHVS and FNYEAQ. CDR3 in amino acids: CASSPGTSGEQFF. The CDR3 nucleotides are TGTGCCAGCAGCCCCGGGACTAGCGGTGAGCAGTTCTTC.

The chain employs TRBV29-1 and TRBJ2-1; 8 bases are a match to TRBD2. Germline-derived CDR1 and CDR2 are SQVTM and ANQGSEA. With V trimmed by 2 bases and J by 4 bases, 7 bases remained unmatched. The CDR3 consists of 15 residues. The CDR3 region has the DNA TGCAGCGTTGAACTTGGACTAGCAGCTTACAATGAGCAGTTCTTC. It specifies CSVELGLAAYNEQFF.

This clonotype was recorded a few times. The V call is TRBV4-3, the J call TRBJ2-5; the match to TRBD2 covers 12 bases. V lost 0 bases and J lost 5; bases outside the gene matches: 4. The CDR3 consists of 16 residues. Germline lookup yields CDR1 LGHNA and CDR2 YSLEER. CDR3 in amino acids: CASSQEGTSGRETQYF. The DNA for the CDR3 is TGCGCCAGCAGCCAAGAGGGGACTAGCGGGCGCGAGACCCAGTACTTC.

The rearrangement joins TRBV12-3 or TRBV12-4 to TRBJ2-5; TRBD1 matches 7 bases. The CDR3 loop spans 13 amino acids. V shed 6 bases, J shed 4 bases, and the junction held 5 bases outside the gene matches. The DNA for the CDR3 is TGTGCCAGCAGACTCCGGGACAGAGAGACCCAGTACTTC. This sequence encodes CASRLRDRETQYF.

V and J are TRBV6-5 and TRBJ2-7; either TRBD1 or TRBD2 may fit D (5 bases each). Trimming cost V 6 bases and J 3 bases, with 12 bases left between them. The CDR3 is 13 residues long. CDR1 and CDR2 from the germline V gene are MNHEY and SVGAGI. The CDR3 coding sequence is TGTGCCAGCAGCTCCCCGAGGGGCTACGAGCAGTACTTC. Residues: CASSSPRGYEQYF.

In its sample, this clonotype was seen many times. This chain uses TRBV4-3 with TRBJ2-5; 7 nucleotides line up with TRBD1. The CDR3 consists of 15 residues. Per the germline V gene, CDR1 is LGHNA and CDR2 is YSLEER. Trimming took 0 bases from V and 3 from J; bases not matched to a gene: 4. CDR3 DNA: TGCGCCAGCAGCCAAGATTTTGGGACAGAAGAGACCCAGTACTTC. Protein product: CASSQDFGTEETQYF.

The chain recombines TRBV15 with TRBJ2-5, with 7 bases fitting TRBD1. Trimming at V came to 9 bases and at J to 3 bases, leaving 10 bases not matched to a gene. This CDR3 is built from 14 residues. CDR1 is LNHNV and CDR2 is YYDKDF in the germline V gene (reference sequence). CDR3 bases: TGTGCCACAGAACAAGGGGGCTACAAAGAGACCCAGTACTTC. This encodes CATEQGGYKETQYF.